Shown below are 11 T cell receptor beta chains from a single sample sequenced in a study of shared clonotypes between healthy human individuals. Naive CD8 cells, CD45RO-negative and positively selected for CCR7, excluded terminally differentiated effector memory CD45RA+ cells. Profiling relied on immunoSEQ multiplex PCR, and the TCRdb table lists in-frame clones only, not all of them. Of around 560,000 clones listed, roughly 96% were seen once; the top ten hold around 0.12%. The sample comprised naive CD8+ T cells sorted from blood. These receptors came from a woman between 25 and 40 years old in good health.

The J gene is TRBJ2-7, the V gene TRBV2; 11 bases fit TRBD2. Trimming took 5 bases from V and 1 from J; bases not matched to a gene: 7. Germline lookup yields CDR1 SNHLY and CDR2 FYNNEI. The CDR3 is 16 amino acids. CDR3 nucleotides: TGTGCCAGCAGTTTGACTAGCGGGATAGGTTCCTACGAGCAGTACTTC. Protein: CASSLTSGIGSYEQYF.

This sequence joins TRBV6-5 and TRBJ1-1, with 9 bases lining up with TRBD1. CDR1 is MNHEY, CDR2 SVGAGI, per germline. V trimming: 4 bases; J trimming: 0 bases; junction bases outside the gene matches: 6. This CDR3 is 16 amino acids long. CDR3 in amino acids: CASSSSGQGMNTEAFF. The CDR3 DNA follows: TGTGCCAGCAGTTCGTCGGGACAGGGTATGAACACTGAAGCTTTCTTT.

The chain combines TRBV27 with TRBJ2-7; 12 positions agree with TRBD1. Germline assignment: CDR1 MNHEY and CDR2 SMNVEV (reference sequence). The CDR3 is 15 residues long. V lost 5 bases to trimming and J lost 7 bases; unmatched junction nucleotides: 9. CDR3 nucleotide sequence: TGTGCCAGCAGTCCGGGACAGGGGGCGGTAGGTGAGCAGTACTTC. Protein: CASSPGQGAVGEQYF.

This sequence joins TRBV4-1 and TRBJ2-1; 12 bases match TRBD2. There are 16 residues in the CDR3. Trimming at V came to 0 bases and at J to 6 bases, leaving 3 bases not matched to a gene. Looked up from germline, CDR1 is MGHRA and CDR2 is YSYEKL. The CDR3 DNA sequence: TGCGCCAGCAGCCAAGAAGGACTAGCGGGAAGCAATGAGCAGTTCTTC. Translation gives CASSQEGLAGSNEQFF.

This clone is a singleton in its sample. The chain recombines TRBV5-4 with TRBJ2-5, with no clear D. CDR1 and CDR2 (germline): SGHNT, YYREEE (reference sequence). V dropped 4 bases and J dropped 5 bases, with 18 bases sitting between them. This CDR3 comprises 15 residues. CDR3 DNA: TGTGCCAGCAGCGCGTGGGCTTTTGAGACGGAGACCCAGTACTTC. Encoded protein: CASSAWAFETETQYF. The whole variable domain, remainder taken from reference TRBV5-4 and TRBJ2-5, is ETGVTQSPTHLIKTRGQQVTLRCSSQSGHNTVSWYQQALGQGPQFIFQYYREEENGRGNFPPRFSGLQFPNYSSELNVNALELDDSALYLCASSAWAFETETQYFGPGTRLLVL.

This clone occurred once. V gene TRBV4-1 combines with J gene TRBJ2-1, with 11 bases fitting TRBD2. The CDR3 is 16 residues long. CDR1 MGHRA and CDR2 YSYEKL come from the germline V gene. The V segment lost 1 base and the J segment 6 bases; nucleotides outside the gene matches: 5. The CDR3 sequence: CASSQVASGRFNEQFF. In DNA form, the CDR3 reads TGCGCCAGCAGCCAAGTGGCTAGCGGGAGGTTCAATGAGCAGTTCTTC.

The chain employs TRBV2 and TRBJ2-7; D is unresolved. V was shortened by 6 bases and J by 2 bases, with 14 bases between the two germline ends. CDR1 SNHLY and CDR2 FYNNEI come from the germline V gene. The CDR3 covers 14 residues. CDR3 sequence reads: CASSDHGRPYEQYF. CDR3 coding DNA: TGTGCCAGCAGCGATCATGGACGGCCCTACGAGCAGTACTTC.

The J gene is TRBJ2-7, the V gene TRBV13, with D perhaps TRBD2 (6 bases). Germline V lookup: CDR1 PRHDT, CDR2 FYEKMQ (reference sequence). Trimming took 3 bases from V and 2 from J, leaving 11 bases between them. This CDR3 has 14 residues. The CDR3 is CASSFWGGTYEQYF. CDR3 DNA: TGTGCCAGCAGCTTCTGGGGAGGAACCTACGAGCAGTACTTC.

This chain links TRBV5-1 with TRBJ2-7; the match to TRBD2 covers 10 bases. The CDR3 is 16 residues long. Germline values: CDR1 SGHRS, CDR2 YFSETQ. Germline trimming cut 6 bases from V and 0 bases from J; bases unmatched to any gene: 9. CDR3 in amino acids: CASTLLAGRDSYEQYF. The DNA of the CDR3 is TGCGCCAGCACCTTACTAGCGGGAAGAGACTCCTACGAGCAGTACTTC.

The chain joins TRBV19 to TRBJ2-2; D is possibly TRBD2 (6 bases). V lost 8 bases and J 2 bases, leaving 18 bases between the germline ends. The CDR3 covers 16 residues. In germline, CDR1 is LNHDA, CDR2 SQIVND (reference sequence). For the CDR3, the DNA is TGTGCCAGTGAACCACCACTAGCTAGAAACACCGGGGAGCTGTTTTTT. Protein: CASEPPLARNTGELFF. Complete variable domain (other parts from reference TRBV19 and TRBJ2-2): DGGITQSPKYLFRKEGQNVTLSCEQNLNHDAMYWYRQDPGQGLRLIYYSQIVNDFQKGDIAEGYSVSREKKESFPLTVTSAQKNPTAFYLCASEPPLARNTGELFFGEGSRLTVL.

This chain uses TRBV6-6 with TRBJ2-1; D gene unclear. This CDR3 region has 11 residues. The germline V gene encodes CDR1 MNHNY and CDR2 SVGAGI (reference sequence). Trimming stripped 7 bases from V and 10 bases from J, with 11 bases between. CDR3 nucleotide sequence: TGTGCCAGCACCAATCAGCGCGAGCAGTTCTTC. Protein product: CASTNQREQFF.